The 18 T cell receptor beta chains below all came from one sample that was sequenced in a study of CD8+ T cells in alopecia areata. Extraction of RNA preceded its reverse transcription into cDNA, which served as the sequencing template. Assay: immunoSEQ multiplex PCR; the TCRdb copy retains only in-frame clones and omits some. The data hold 80,000 to 100,000 clones, with 40% to 45% observed a single time. Sequenced input: CD4+ T cells sorted from blood. Every receptor here comes from a human donor with alopecia areata.

V and J are TRBV30 and TRBJ2-7, with D possibly matching TRBD1 (6 bases). Trimming cost V 4 bases and J 3 bases, with 10 bases left between them. The length of the CDR3 is 12 residues. Germline CDR1 reads GTSNPN; CDR2 reads SVGIG (reference sequence). The CDR3 sequence is CAWTRGYYEQYF. CDR3 bases: TGTGCCTGGACAAGGGGGTACTACGAGCAGTACTTC.

CDR3 DNA: TGTGCCAGCAGTCCCTCCCAGCGGGGTTACAATGAGCAGTTCTTC. This encodes CASSPSQRGYNEQFF. The chain joins TRBV2 to TRBJ2-1; 7 bases are a match to TRBD2. V lost 5 bases and J lost 4; bases outside the gene matches: 8. The germline V gene has CDR1 SNHLY and CDR2 FYNNEI. CDR3 length: 15 residues.

This chain links TRBV5-1 with TRBJ2-1; 10 bases are a match to TRBD2. CDR1 is SGHRS and CDR2 is YFSETQ in the germline V gene. After removal of 3 bases from V and 0 bases from J, the junction contained 9 bases not matched to a gene. This CDR3 comprises 18 residues. The DNA of the CDR3 is TGCGCCAGCAGCTCAAGGACTAGCGGCACTAGCTCCTACAATGAGCAGTTCTTC. Translated, it gives CASSSRTSGTSSYNEQFF.

This chain links TRBV2 with TRBJ1-3; D gene ambiguous. This CDR3 has 14 residues. V was shortened by 6 bases and J by 0 bases, with 9 bases between the two germline ends. Germline-derived CDR1 and CDR2 are SNHLY and FYNNEI. This CDR3 reads CASSLSTSGNTIYF. The DNA of the CDR3 is TGTGCCAGCAGCCTCAGTACCTCTGGAAACACCATATATTTT.

This rearrangement joins TRBV6-5 to TRBJ1-4; D ambiguous. The CDR3 extends over 14 amino acids. Deletions cut 5 bases from V and 7 bases from J, with 14 bases between. Germline CDR1 and CDR2: MNHEY and SVGAGI. As DNA, the CDR3 is TGTGCCAGCAGTCGAACCGCAAATAGTGAAAAACTGTTTTTT. Protein sequence: CASSRTANSEKLFF.

The rearrangement uses TRBV5-1 and TRBJ2-7, with 10 nucleotides matching TRBD1. In germline, CDR1 is SGHRS, CDR2 YFSETQ. This CDR3 region has 17 residues. With V trimmed by 4 bases and J by 3 bases, 13 bases remained unmatched. CDR3 protein: CASSERNRDRGDYEQYF. The CDR3 DNA follows: TGCGCCAGCAGCGAACGAAACCGGGACAGGGGAGACTACGAGCAGTACTTC.

V is TRBV4-1 and J is TRBJ1-1, with no clear D. V dropped 3 bases and J dropped 5 bases, with 16 bases sitting between them. This CDR3 has 15 amino acids. The germline gives CDR1 MGHRA, CDR2 YSYEKL. For the CDR3, the DNA is TGCGCCAGCAGCCACCTCGGCGGCACGCAGACTGAAGCTTTCTTT. This sequence encodes CASSHLGGTQTEAFF.

The chain is built from TRBV23-1 and TRBJ2-1; the match to TRBD1 covers 8 bases. TRBV23-1 falls under the ORF class, with uncertain function. The CDR3 is 16 amino acids. Losses at the gene ends were 0 bases for V and 5 bases for J; bases not matched to a gene: 6. CDR3 residues: CASSQSAGGANNEQFF. CDR3 in DNA: TGCGCCAGCAGTCAATCTGCAGGGGGCGCAAACAATGAGCAGTTCTTC.

The V and J genes are TRBV29-1 and TRBJ1-2, with unresolved D. The CDR3 consists of 14 residues. Germline values: CDR1 SQVTM, CDR2 ANQGSEA. Trimming took 1 base from V and 3 from J, leaving 12 bases between them. DNA of the CDR3: TGCAGCGTTGAAGGGGTAGGCGACTACTATGGCTACACCTTC. Its translation: CSVEGVGDYYGYTF.

The chain employs TRBV30 and TRBJ2-7, with D unresolved. Trimming removed 3 bases from V and 6 bases from J, with 12 bases in between. The CDR3 runs to 12 residues. Looked up from germline, CDR1 is GTSNPN and CDR2 is SVGIG (reference sequence). This CDR3 is CAWSPTRTEQYF. In DNA form, the CDR3 reads TGTGCCTGGAGCCCGACTCGAACCGAGCAGTACTTC.

V gene TRBV29-1 combines with J gene TRBJ2-1, with a weak D call TRBD1 (5 bases). Germline lookup yields CDR1 SQVTM and CDR2 ANQGSEA. The CDR3 length is 13 residues. V lost 6 bases, J lost 4 bases, and 13 bases lay in between. Here the CDR3 reads CSVRASFYNEQFF. In nucleotides, the CDR3 is TGCAGCGTCAGGGCCTCTTTTTACAATGAGCAGTTCTTC.

The chain joins TRBV10-3 to TRBJ2-1; 10 bases agree with TRBD2. CDR3 size: 14 residues. With 7 bases clipped from V and 4 bases from J, the junction kept 4 bases outside the gene matches. Per germline, CDR1 ENHRY and CDR2 SYGVKD. This chain's CDR3 is CAIKTSGSYNEQFF. In DNA, the CDR3 is TGTGCCATCAAGACTAGCGGGTCTTACAATGAGCAGTTCTTC.

The chain couples TRBV18 to TRBJ2-1; D may be TRBD2 (5 bases). CDR3 length: 17 residues. Germline CDR1 is KGHSH and CDR2 is LQKENI. Deletions cut 3 bases from V and 7 bases from J, with 22 bases between. The CDR3 DNA reads as TGTGCCAGCTCACCCGGGGATATTGGCGGTGTGGGTAATGAGCAGTTCTTC. Translation: CASSPGDIGGVGNEQFF.

This clone was observed a few times. The CDR3 DNA follows: TGCAGTGTCCATGTGACAGGGCCAGAGACCCAGTACTTC. It encodes CSVHVTGPETQYF. V gene TRBV29-1 combines with J gene TRBJ2-5; 7 bases are a match to TRBD1. The length of the CDR3 is 13 residues. Germline V lookup: CDR1 SQVTM, CDR2 ANQGSEA.

The rearrangement links TRBV29-1 to TRBJ1-1, with 7 bases identical to TRBD1. The ends lost 7 bases at V and 8 bases at J; junction bases unmatched: 4. The CDR3 totals 10 residues. The germline gives CDR1 SQVTM, CDR2 ANQGSEA. The CDR3 bases are TGCAGCGCGGGGACAGCAGAAGCTTTCTTT. This translates into CSAGTAEAFF. The variable domain in full, completed from reference TRBV29-1 and TRBJ1-1, reads SAVISQKPSRDICQRGTSLTIQCQVDSQVTMMFWYRQQPGQSLTLIATANQGSEATYESGFVIDKFPISRPNLTFSTLTVSNMSPEDSSIYLCSAGTAEAFFGQGTRLTVV.

This clone occurred a few times. The V gene is TRBV25-1, the J gene TRBJ2-1; D uncertain. CDR3 size: 16 residues. V lost 8 bases and J 6 bases, leaving 23 bases between the germline ends. Germline V lookup: CDR1 MGHDK, CDR2 SYGVNS. CDR3 amino acids: CASRHPRVVCLNEQFF. The CDR3 DNA reads TGTGCCAGCCGACACCCCCGGGTCGTCTGCCTCAATGAGCAGTTCTTC.

This clone was seen only a few times. V and J are TRBV29-1 and TRBJ2-4, with D possibly being TRBD1 (6 bases). CDR1 and CDR2 from the germline V gene are SQVTM and ANQGSEA. V shed 6 bases and J shed 6 bases, with 15 bases lying between them. CDR3 length: 13 amino acids. DNA for the CDR3: TGCAGCGTAAAAGGGACATTACGAAACATTCAGTACTTC. The encoded protein is CSVKGTLRNIQYF.

The rearrangement links TRBV6-1 to TRBJ2-1; D not certain. The CDR3 has 13 amino acids. Trimming took off 0 bases at V and 9 bases at J, with 9 bases between the two ends. Per germline, CDR1 MNHNS and CDR2 SASEGT. The CDR3 DNA reads as TGTGCCAGCAGTGAAGCGCTGGATTTTGAGCAGTTCTTC. Encoded protein: CASSEALDFEQFF.